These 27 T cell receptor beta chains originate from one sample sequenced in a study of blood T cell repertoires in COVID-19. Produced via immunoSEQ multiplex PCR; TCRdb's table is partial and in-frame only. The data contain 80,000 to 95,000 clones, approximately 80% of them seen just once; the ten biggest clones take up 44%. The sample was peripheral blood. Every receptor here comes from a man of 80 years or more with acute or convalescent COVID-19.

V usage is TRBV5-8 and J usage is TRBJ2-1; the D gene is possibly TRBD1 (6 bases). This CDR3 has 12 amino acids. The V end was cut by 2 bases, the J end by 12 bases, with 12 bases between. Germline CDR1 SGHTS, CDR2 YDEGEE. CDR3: CASSFLQGSQFF. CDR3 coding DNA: TGTGCCAGCAGCTTCCTACAGGGTTCGCAGTTCTTC.

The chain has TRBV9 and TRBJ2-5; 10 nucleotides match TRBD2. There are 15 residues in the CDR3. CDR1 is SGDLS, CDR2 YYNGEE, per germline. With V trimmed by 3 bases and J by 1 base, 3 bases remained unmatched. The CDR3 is CASSAGLASQETQYF. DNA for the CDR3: TGTGCCAGCAGCGCGGGACTAGCGAGCCAAGAGACCCAGTACTTC.

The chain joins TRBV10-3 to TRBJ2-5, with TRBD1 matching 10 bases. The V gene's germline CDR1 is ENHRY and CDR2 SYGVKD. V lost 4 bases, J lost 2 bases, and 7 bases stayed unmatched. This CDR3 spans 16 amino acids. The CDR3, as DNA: TGTGCCATCAGTGGCGTCCGGGACAGGGGTCAAGAGACCCAGTACTTC. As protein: CAISGVRDRGQETQYF.

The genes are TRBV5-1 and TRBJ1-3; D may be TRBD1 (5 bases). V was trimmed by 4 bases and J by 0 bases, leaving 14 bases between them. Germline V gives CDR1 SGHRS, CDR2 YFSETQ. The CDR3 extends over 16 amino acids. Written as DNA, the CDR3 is TGCGCCAGCAGCGCGGAGGGCAGGGCCTCTGGAAACACCATATATTTT. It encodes CASSAEGRASGNTIYF.

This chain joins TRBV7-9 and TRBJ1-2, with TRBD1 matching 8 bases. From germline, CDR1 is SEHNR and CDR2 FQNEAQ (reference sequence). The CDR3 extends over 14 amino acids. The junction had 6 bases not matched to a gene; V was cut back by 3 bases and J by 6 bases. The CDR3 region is CASSLDRQGNGYTF. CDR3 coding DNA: TGTGCCAGCAGCTTGGACCGACAGGGGAATGGCTACACCTTC.

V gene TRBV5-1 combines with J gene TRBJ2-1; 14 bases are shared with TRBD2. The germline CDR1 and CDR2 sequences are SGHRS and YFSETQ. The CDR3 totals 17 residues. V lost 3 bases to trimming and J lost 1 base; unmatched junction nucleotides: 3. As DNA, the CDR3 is TGCGCCAGCAGCTCCGGGACTAGCGGGAGTTCCTACAATGAGCAGTTCTTC. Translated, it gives CASSSGTSGSSYNEQFF. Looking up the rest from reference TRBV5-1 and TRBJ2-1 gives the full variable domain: KAGVTQTPRYLIKTRGQQVTLSCSPISGHRSVSWYQQTPGQGLQFLFEYFSETQRNKGNFPGRFSGRQFSNSRSEMNVSTLELGDSALYLCASSSGTSGSSYNEQFFGPGTRLTVL.

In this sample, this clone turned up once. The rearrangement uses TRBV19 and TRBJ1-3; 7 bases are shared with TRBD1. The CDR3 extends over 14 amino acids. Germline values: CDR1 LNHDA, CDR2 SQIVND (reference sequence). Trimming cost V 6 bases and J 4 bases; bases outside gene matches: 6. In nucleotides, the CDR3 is TGTGCCAGTAGGGGACAGTCTACAGGAAACACCATATATTTT. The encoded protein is CASRGQSTGNTIYF.

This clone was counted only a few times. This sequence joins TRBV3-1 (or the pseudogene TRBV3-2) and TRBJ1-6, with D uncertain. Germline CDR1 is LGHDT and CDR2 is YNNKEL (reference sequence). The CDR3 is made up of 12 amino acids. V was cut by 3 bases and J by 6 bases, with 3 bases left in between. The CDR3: CASSQRNSPLHF. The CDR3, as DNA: TGTGCCAGCAGCCAGCGTAATTCACCCCTCCACTTT.

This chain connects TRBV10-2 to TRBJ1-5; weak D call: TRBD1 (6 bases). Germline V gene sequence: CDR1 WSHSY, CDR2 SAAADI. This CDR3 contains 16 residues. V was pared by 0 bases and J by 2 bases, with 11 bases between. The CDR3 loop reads CASSESRAGGNQPQHF. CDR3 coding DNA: TGCGCCAGCAGTGAGTCTAGGGCAGGGGGCAATCAGCCCCAGCATTTT.

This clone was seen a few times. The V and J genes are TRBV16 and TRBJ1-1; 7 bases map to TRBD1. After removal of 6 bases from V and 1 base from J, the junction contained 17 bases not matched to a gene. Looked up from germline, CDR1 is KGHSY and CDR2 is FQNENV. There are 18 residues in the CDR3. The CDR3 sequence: CASRPKVKGAWKNTEAFF. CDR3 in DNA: TGTGCCAGCAGGCCCAAAGTAAAGGGGGCTTGGAAGAACACTGAAGCTTTCTTT.

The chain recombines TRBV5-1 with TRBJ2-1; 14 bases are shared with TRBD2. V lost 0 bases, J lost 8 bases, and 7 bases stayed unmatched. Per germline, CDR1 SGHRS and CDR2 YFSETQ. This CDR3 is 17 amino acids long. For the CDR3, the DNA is TGCGCCAGCAGCTTGGCGACTAGCGGGAGGGCCATGGATGAGCAGTTCTTC. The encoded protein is CASSLATSGRAMDEQFF.

For the CDR3, the DNA is TGTGCCAGCAGACCAGGACAGGTTGCGTTTTATGGCTACACCTTC. Residues: CASRPGQVAFYGYTF. The V call is TRBV2, the J call TRBJ1-2, with 7 nucleotides matching TRBD1. Trimming took 6 bases from V and 5 from J; bases not matched to a gene: 12. This CDR3 spans 15 amino acids. Germline V gene lookup returns CDR1 SNHLY and CDR2 FYNNEI.

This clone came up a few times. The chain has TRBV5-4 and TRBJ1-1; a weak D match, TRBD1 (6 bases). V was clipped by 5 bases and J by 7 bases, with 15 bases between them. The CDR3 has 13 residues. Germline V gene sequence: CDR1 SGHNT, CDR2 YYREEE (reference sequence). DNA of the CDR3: TGTGCCAGCAGTAGGCAGGGGATTGTTGAAGCTTTCTTT. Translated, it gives CASSRQGIVEAFF.

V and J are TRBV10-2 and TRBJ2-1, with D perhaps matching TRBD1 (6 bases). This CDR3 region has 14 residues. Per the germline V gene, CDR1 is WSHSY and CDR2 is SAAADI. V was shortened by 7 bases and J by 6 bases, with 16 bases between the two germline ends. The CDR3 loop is CASKRWDTFNEQFF. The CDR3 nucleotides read TGCGCCAGCAAGAGGTGGGACACTTTCAATGAGCAGTTCTTC.

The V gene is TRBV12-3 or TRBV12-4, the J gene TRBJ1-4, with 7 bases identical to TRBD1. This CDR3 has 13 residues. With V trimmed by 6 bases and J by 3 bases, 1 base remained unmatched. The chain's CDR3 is CASSTGANEKLFF. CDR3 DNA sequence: TGTGCCAGCAGCACAGGGGCTAATGAAAAACTGTTTTTT.

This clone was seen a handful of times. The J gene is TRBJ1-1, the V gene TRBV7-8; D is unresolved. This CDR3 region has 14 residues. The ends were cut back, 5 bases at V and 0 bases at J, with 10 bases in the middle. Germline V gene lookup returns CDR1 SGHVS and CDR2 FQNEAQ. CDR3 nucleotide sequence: TGTGCCAGCAGCCCAGGCTCGATGAACACTGAAGCTTTCTTT. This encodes CASSPGSMNTEAFF.

CDR3 loop: CASSLNMETQYF. The CDR3 nucleotides read TGTGCCAGCAGCTTAAACATGGAGACCCAGTACTTC. The V and J genes are TRBV11-2 and TRBJ2-5; D unresolved. Looked up from germline, CDR1 is SGHAT and CDR2 is FQNNGV. The CDR3 is 12 residues long. Trimming left V 2 bases short and J 5 bases short, with 6 bases between.

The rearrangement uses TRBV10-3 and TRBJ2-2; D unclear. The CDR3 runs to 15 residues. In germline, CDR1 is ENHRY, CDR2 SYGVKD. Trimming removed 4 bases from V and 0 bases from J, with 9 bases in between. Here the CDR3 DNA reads TGTGCCATCAGTGCAGGCCCTTCGAACACCGGGGAGCTGTTTTTT. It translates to CAISAGPSNTGELFF.

The CDR3 loop reads CASSIDRGRTEAFF. In nucleotides, the CDR3 is TGTGCCAGTAGTATAGACAGGGGAAGGACTGAAGCTTTCTTT. The V and J genes are TRBV19 and TRBJ1-1; D is possibly TRBD1 (6 bases). This CDR3 contains 14 residues. V lost 0 bases, J lost 5 bases, and 10 bases lay in between. Germline lookup yields CDR1 LNHDA and CDR2 SQIVND (reference sequence).

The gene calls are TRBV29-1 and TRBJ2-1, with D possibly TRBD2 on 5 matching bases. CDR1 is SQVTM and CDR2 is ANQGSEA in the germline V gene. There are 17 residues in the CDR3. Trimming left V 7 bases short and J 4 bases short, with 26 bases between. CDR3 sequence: CSAHLGSAHPRYNEQFF. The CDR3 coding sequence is TGCAGCGCCCACCTTGGGAGCGCTCACCCTCGATACAATGAGCAGTTCTTC.

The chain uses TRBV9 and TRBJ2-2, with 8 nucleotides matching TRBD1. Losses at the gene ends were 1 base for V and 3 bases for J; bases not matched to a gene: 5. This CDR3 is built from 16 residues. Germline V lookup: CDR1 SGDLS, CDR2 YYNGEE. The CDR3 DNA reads TGTGCCAGCAGCGTATCGACAGGGGCGGACACCGGGGAGCTGTTTTTT. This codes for CASSVSTGADTGELFF.

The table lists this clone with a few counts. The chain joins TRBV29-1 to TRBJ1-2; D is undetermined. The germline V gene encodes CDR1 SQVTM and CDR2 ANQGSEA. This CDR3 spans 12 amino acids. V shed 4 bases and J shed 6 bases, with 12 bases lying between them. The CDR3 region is CSVGVGVDGYTF. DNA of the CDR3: TGCAGCGTTGGGGTTGGAGTTGATGGCTACACCTTC.

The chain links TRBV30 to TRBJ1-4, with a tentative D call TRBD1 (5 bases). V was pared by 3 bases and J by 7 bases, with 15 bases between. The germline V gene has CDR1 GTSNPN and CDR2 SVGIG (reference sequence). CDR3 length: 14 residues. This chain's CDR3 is CAWSFPGGTEKLFF. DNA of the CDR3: TGTGCCTGGAGCTTCCCCGGGGGTACTGAAAAACTGTTTTTT.

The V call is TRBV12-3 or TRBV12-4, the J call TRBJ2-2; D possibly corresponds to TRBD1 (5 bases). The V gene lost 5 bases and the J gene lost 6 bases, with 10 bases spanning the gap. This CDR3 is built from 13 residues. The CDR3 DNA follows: TGTGCCAGCAGTCAGCAGGGCCCCGGGGAGCTGTTTTTT. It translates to CASSQQGPGELFF.

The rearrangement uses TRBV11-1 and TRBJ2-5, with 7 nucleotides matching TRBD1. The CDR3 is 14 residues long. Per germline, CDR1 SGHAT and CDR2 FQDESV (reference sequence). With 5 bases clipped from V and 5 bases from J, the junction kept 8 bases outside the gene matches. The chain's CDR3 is CASSQDRARETQYF. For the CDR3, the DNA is TGTGCCAGCAGCCAAGACAGGGCGCGGGAGACCCAGTACTTC.

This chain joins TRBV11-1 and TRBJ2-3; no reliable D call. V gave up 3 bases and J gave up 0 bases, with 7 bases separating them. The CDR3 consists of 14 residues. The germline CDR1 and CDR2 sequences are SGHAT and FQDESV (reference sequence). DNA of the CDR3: TGTGCCAGCAGCTTTGGCGGTAGCACAGATACGCAGTATTTT. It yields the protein CASSFGGSTDTQYF.

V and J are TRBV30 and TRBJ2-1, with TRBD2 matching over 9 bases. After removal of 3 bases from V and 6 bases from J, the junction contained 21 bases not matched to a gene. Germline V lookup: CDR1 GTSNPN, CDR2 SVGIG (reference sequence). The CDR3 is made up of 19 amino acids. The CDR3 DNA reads TGTGCCTGGAGCATCACCGGGACTAGCTCCCCTTGGGCCGTCAATGAGCAGTTCTTC. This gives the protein CAWSITGTSSPWAVNEQFF.